Sequencing of this T cell receptor (beta chain) was carried out in a study of blood T cell repertoires in COVID-19. Turning to the study itself: Sites across the United States, Italy and Spain contributed samples from acute and convalescent COVID-19. PBMCs, B-cell-depleted T cells, or T cells were the source of the cDNA or gDNA that made up the material.

Sequencing was performed with immunoSEQ multiplex PCR; in TCRdb, only in-frame clones are kept and a portion is missing. The data show 140,000 or so clones, over 70% seen once. With 0 bases removed from V and 2 bases from J, the gap between germline ends came to 5 bases. This CDR3 is built from 13 residues. CDR1 and CDR2 (germline): GTSNPN, SVGIG (reference sequence). The V gene is TRBV30, the J gene TRBJ1-3; D is ambiguous. The origin of this receptor is a woman in her fifties or sixties with acute or convalescent COVID-19. The specimen sequenced was peripheral blood. CDR3 in DNA: TGTGCCTGGAGTGTAGCGGCTGGAAACACCATATATTTT. Protein: CAWSVAAGNTIYF.